The clone carrying this T cell receptor (beta chain) was detected ten times or more. Its target is unknown. TCRdb independently ran MiXCR on the reads; one entry per CDR3 protein. The sample gives around 530,000 distinct CDR3 sequences, more than 25% of which show up once; approximately 13% is in the top ten. Trimming took 8 bases from V and 7 from J, leaving 19 bases between them. This CDR3 contains 14 residues. Germline values: CDR1 SGHRS, CDR2 YFSETQ. This sample was taken from a study of T cell repertoires in cytomegalovirus infection. Looking at the study overall: CMV infection plus the matching HLA type was flagged by public TCR beta signatures. Points from the study as a whole: Within the response measured ex vivo, HLA-C-restricted CMV-specific TCR beta clonotypes were dominant. There were carriers of CMV plus the relevant HLA, and cumulative public TCR beta family frequency identified them.

The sample consisted of PBMCs. This receptor was identified in a human donor in good health (CMV status not recorded). Some clones in this sample may be carry-over from other donors' samples. The chain links TRBV5-1 to TRBJ2-1; perhaps TRBD2 as D (5 bases). DNA for the CDR3: TGCGCCAGTGCACTAGTATCCCGGCGGAATGAGCAGTTCTTC. Protein product: CASALVSRRNEQFF.